Below, 13 T cell receptor beta chains from the same sample are listed, as sequenced in a study of T-cell memory formation after mild COVID-19. TCRdb passed the 5' RACE reads through MiXCR, listing each CDR3 protein once. This sample has around 340,000 distinct CDR3 sequences, with 10% to 15% found just once. The material sequenced was PBMCs or a T cell subset sorted from them (not recorded which). The receptor source for this set is a man aged 18 to 29 who had mild COVID-19 (a few samples of this study predate the infection). Cell type and time point are not known.

This chain joins TRBV2 and TRBJ2-7, with 8 positions matching TRBD1. V trimming: 8 bases; J trimming: 1 base; junction bases outside the gene matches: 4. Germline V gene data show CDR1 as SNHLY and CDR2 as FYNNEI. The CDR3 totals 13 residues. The CDR3 is CASGQGPSYEQYV. The CDR3 DNA reads TGTGCCAGCGGACAGGGTCCATCCTACGAGCAGTACGTC.

In this sample, this clonotype turned up many times. The chain is built from TRBV7-9 and TRBJ2-6; D gene uncertain. Trimming removed 4 bases from V and 2 bases from J, with 0 bases in between. CDR1 is SEHNR, CDR2 FQNEAQ, per germline (reference sequence). The CDR3 extends over 12 amino acids. CDR3 loop: CASSSGANVLTF. In DNA form, the CDR3 reads TGTGCCAGCAGCTCTGGGGCCAACGTCCTGACTTTC.

At least ten counts were recorded for this clonotype. The DNA for the CDR3 is TGTGCCAGCTCGCTAGCTCGGGGGGAGCAGTTCTTC. It specifies CASSLARGEQFF. The rearrangement joins TRBV18 to TRBJ2-1; perhaps TRBD2 as D (6 bases). V shed 6 bases and J shed 10 bases, with 13 bases lying between them. The CDR3 length is 12 residues. Germline CDR1 KGHSH, CDR2 LQKENI. Complete variable domain (other parts from reference TRBV18 and TRBJ2-1): NAGVMQNPRHLVRRRGQEARLRCSPMKGHSHVYWYRQLPEEGLKFMVYLQKENIIDESGMPKERFSAEFPKEGPSILRIQQVVRGDSAAYFCASSLARGEQFFGPGTRLTVL.

Ten or more counts support this clonotype. This chain joins TRBV3-1 and TRBJ1-5; no clear D gene. This CDR3 has 15 residues. Looked up from germline, CDR1 is LGHDT and CDR2 is YNNKEL (reference sequence). The germline V and J ends were trimmed by 4 bases and 5 bases, with 15 bases remaining between them. Written as DNA, the CDR3 is TGTGCCAGCAGCCTAAGTGGTGTCCGCGATCAGCCCCAGCATTTT. It encodes CASSLSGVRDQPQHF. The full variable domain, with the rest looked up from reference TRBV3-1 and TRBJ1-5, is DTAVSQTPKYLVTQMGNDKSIKCEQNLGHDTMYWYKQDSKKFLKIMFSYNNKELIINETVPNRFSPKSPDKAHLNLHINSLELGDSAVYFCASSLSGVRDQPQHFGDGTRLSIL.

The chain joins TRBV27 to TRBJ2-3; D is possibly TRBD2 (5 bases). Germline-derived CDR1 and CDR2 are MNHEY and SMNVEV (reference sequence). Trimming pared 5 bases from V and 6 bases from J, leaving 15 bases between. This CDR3 comprises 14 residues. The CDR3 DNA follows: TGTGCCAGCAGTACCCGAGAGGGTTGGGATACGCAGTATTTT. Protein product: CASSTREGWDTQYF.

This clonotype was detected a few times. The rearrangement joins TRBV7-9 to TRBJ1-2, with 12 bases identical to TRBD1. The CDR3 extends over 16 amino acids. The germline CDR1 and CDR2 sequences are SEHNR and FQNEAQ (reference sequence). V lost 5 bases to trimming and J lost 4 bases; unmatched junction nucleotides: 8. As DNA, the CDR3 is TGTGCCAGCAGCGCCGGGACAGGGGGCGCCGGCTATGGCTACACCTTC. This encodes CASSAGTGGAGYGYTF.

In its sample, this clonotype was seen a few times. This chain uses TRBV11-2 with TRBJ1-2; D unresolved. Germline lookup yields CDR1 SGHAT and CDR2 FQNNGV. V dropped 0 bases and J dropped 4 bases, with 9 bases sitting between them. CDR3 length: 14 residues. CDR3 DNA: TGTGCCAGCAGCTTAGAGGTGGGCTTCTATGGCTACACCTTC. This gives the protein CASSLEVGFYGYTF.

The chain joins TRBV29-1 to TRBJ2-1, with TRBD2 matching 11 bases. The CDR3 covers 17 residues. After removal of 4 bases from V and 2 bases from J, the junction contained 10 bases not matched to a gene. Germline CDR1 reads SQVTM; CDR2 reads ANQGSEA. The CDR3 DNA is TGCAGCGTTGTGGGGCTAGCGGGGGGCCTGGCCTACAATGAGCAGTTCTTC. Protein product: CSVVGLAGGLAYNEQFF.

This clonotype was detected only a few times. J is TRBJ2-1 and V is TRBV7-2, with TRBD1 matching over 10 bases. This CDR3 has 18 residues. The germline gives CDR1 SGHTA, CDR2 FQGNSA. V trimming: 3 bases; J trimming: 6 bases; junction bases outside the gene matches: 14. CDR3 region: CASSLRDPGQGRFNEQFF. The CDR3 coding sequence is TGTGCCAGCAGCTTGAGGGATCCGGGACAGGGGCGGTTCAATGAGCAGTTCTTC. Together with reference TRBV7-2 and TRBJ2-1, the CDR3 gives the full variable domain: GAGVSQSPSNKVTEKGKDVELRCDPISGHTALYWYRQSLGQGLEFLIYFQGNSAPDKSGLPSDRFSAERTGGSVSTLTIQRTQQEDSAVYLCASSLRDPGQGRFNEQFFGPGTRLTVL.

This rearrangement joins TRBV5-1 to TRBJ2-7, with 9 bases fitting TRBD1. CDR1 SGHRS and CDR2 YFSETQ come from the germline V gene. Trimming cost V 4 bases and J 4 bases; bases outside gene matches: 9. This CDR3 has 15 amino acids. CDR3 sequence reads: CASSRGTGNRYEQYF. CDR3 in DNA: TGCGCCAGCAGCCGTGGGACAGGGAATAGGTACGAGCAGTACTTC.

The chain carries TRBV12-3 or TRBV12-4 and TRBJ1-5, with TRBD1 as a possible D gene (5 bases). The CDR3 sequence is 15 residues long. Between the trimmed V and J ends, which lost 3 bases and 3 bases, there was a span of 12 bases. CDR3 DNA: TGTGCCAGCAGTTTTGAGGAGGGACCCAATCAGCCCCAGCATTTT. Encoded protein: CASSFEEGPNQPQHF.

Of note for this clonotype: One end of the junction fails to match germline, which may point to a read error. The chain employs TRBV5-1 and TRBJ2-1; 7 nucleotides agree with TRBD2. Germline V gene data show CDR1 as SGHRS and CDR2 as YFSETQ. CDR3 length: 16 amino acids. The CDR3 nucleotides are TGCGCCAGCAGCACCGCCTCGGGGGGTAGCTACAATGATCAGTTCTTC. Its translation: CASSTASGGSYNDQFF.

V is TRBV4-1 and J is TRBJ2-7; 9 nucleotides agree with TRBD2. The CDR3 is made up of 15 amino acids. Germline V gene sequence: CDR1 MGHRA, CDR2 YSYEKL. V shed 1 base and J 6 bases; nucleotides not matched to a gene: 7. CDR3 DNA sequence: TGCGCCAGCAGCCAAGTAGCTAGCGGGGAATCCGAGCAGTACGTC. Translating gives CASSQVASGESEQYV.